The source of this TCR beta chain is a study of blood T cells in healthy people across ages. CDR1 and CDR2 (germline): LNHDA, SQIVND (reference sequence). The CDR3 has 16 residues. V shed 6 bases and J 0 bases; nucleotides not matched to a gene: 7. A second PCR, run for about 7 to 11 cycles, used a sample-barcoded 5' primer plus a J-beta primer mix. TCRdb analysed the 5' RACE reads with MiXCR anew, one entry per CDR3 protein. The table has about 1,400,000 distinct CDR3 sequences, approximately 59% seen once. The sample consisted of blood. The source is a man aged 18 to 30 in good health. V and J are TRBV19 and TRBJ1-4, with TRBD1 matching 7 bases. The CDR3 DNA reads TGTGCCAGTAGCGACGGGACAGCAGCAACTAATGAAAAACTGTTTTTT. This codes for CASSDGTAATNEKLFF. Filled out from reference TRBV19 and TRBJ1-4, the complete variable domain reads DGGITQSPKYLFRKEGQNVTLSCEQNLNHDAMYWYRQDPGQGLRLIYYSQIVNDFQKGDIAEGYSVSREKKESFPLTVTSAQKNPTAFYLCASSDGTAATNEKLFFGSGTQLSVL.